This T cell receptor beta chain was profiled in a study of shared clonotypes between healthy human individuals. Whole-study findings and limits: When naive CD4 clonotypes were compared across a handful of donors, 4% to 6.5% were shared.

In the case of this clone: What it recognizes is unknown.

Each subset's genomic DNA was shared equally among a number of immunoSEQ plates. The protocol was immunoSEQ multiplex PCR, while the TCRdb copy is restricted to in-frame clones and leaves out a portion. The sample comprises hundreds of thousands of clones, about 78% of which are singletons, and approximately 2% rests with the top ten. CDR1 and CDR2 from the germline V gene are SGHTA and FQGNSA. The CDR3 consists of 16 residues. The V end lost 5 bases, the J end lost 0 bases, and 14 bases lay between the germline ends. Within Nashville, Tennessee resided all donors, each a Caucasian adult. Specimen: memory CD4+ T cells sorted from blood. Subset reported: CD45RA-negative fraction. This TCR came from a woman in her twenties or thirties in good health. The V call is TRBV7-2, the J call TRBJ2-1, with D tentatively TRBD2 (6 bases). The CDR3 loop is CASSLIADSSYNEQFF. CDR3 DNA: TGTGCCAGCAGCCTTATAGCGGATAGCTCCTACAATGAGCAGTTCTTC.